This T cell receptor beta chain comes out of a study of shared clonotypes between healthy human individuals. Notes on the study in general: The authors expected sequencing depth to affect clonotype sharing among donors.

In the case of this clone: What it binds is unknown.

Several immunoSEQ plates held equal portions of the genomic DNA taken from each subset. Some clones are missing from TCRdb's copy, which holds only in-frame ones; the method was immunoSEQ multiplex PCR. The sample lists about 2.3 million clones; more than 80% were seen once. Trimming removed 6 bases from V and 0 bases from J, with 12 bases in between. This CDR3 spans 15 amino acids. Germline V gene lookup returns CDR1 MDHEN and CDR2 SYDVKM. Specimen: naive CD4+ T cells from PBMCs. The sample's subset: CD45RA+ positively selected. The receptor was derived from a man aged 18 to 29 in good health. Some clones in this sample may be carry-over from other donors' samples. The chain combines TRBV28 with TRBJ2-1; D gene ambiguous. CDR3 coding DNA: TGTGCCAGCAGCTCCCCGCCTTTCTCCTACAATGAGCAGTTCTTC. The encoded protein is CASSSPPFSYNEQFF.